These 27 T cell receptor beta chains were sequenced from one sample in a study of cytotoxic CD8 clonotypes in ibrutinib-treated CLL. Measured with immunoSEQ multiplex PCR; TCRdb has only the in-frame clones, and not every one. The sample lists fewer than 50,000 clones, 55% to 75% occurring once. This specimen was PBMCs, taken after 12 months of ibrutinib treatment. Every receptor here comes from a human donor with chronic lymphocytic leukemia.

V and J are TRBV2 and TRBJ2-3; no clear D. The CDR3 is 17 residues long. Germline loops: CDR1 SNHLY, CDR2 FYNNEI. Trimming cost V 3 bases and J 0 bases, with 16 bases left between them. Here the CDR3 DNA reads TGTGCCAGCAGTGAGGCCGGTCAGAATCCTAGCACAGATACGCAGTATTTT. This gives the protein CASSEAGQNPSTDTQYF.

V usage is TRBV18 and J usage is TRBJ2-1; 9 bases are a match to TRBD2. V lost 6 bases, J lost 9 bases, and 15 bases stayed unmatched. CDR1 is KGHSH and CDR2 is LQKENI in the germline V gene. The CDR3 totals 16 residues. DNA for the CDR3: TGTGCCAGCTCTCGCGAGTTAGCGGGGGTATCGAGTGAGCAGTTCTTC. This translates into CASSRELAGVSSEQFF.

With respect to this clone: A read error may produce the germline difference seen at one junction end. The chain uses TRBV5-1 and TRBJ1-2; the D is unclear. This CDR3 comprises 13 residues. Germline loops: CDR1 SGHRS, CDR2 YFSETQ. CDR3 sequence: CASSLRSDYGYTF. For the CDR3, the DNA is TGTGCCAGCAGCTTGAGGTCAGACTATGGCTACACCTTC.

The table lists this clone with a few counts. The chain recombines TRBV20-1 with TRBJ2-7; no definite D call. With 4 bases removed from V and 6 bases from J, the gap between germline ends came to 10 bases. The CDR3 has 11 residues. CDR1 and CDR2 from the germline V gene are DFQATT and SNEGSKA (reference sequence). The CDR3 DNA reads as TGCAGTGCTAAATCTAGAACCGAGCAGTACTTC. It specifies CSAKSRTEQYF.

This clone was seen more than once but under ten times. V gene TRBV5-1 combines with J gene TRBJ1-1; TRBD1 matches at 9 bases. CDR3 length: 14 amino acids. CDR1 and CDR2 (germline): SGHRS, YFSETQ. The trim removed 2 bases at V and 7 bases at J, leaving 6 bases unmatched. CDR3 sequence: CASSLTGGVDEAFF. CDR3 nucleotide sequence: TGCGCCAGCAGCTTAACAGGGGGCGTCGATGAAGCTTTCTTT.

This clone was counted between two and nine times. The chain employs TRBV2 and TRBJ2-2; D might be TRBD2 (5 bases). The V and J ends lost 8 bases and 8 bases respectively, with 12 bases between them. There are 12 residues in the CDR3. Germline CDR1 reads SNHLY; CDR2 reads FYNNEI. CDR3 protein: CASGREVGELFF. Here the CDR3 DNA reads TGTGCCAGCGGTCGGGAAGTTGGGGAGCTGTTTTTT.

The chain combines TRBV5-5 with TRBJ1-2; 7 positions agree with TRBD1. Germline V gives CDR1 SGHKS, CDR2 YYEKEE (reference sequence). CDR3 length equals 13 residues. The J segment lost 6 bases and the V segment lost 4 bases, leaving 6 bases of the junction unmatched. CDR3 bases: TGTGCCAGCAGCCTCAGGGGGGAGCATGGCTACACCTTC. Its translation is CASSLRGEHGYTF.

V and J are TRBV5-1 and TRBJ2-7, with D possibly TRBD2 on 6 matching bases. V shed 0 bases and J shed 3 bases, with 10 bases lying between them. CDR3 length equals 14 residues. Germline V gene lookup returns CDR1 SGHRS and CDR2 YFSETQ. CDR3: CASSLVGGGYEQYF. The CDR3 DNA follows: TGCGCCAGCAGCTTGGTGGGGGGAGGCTACGAGCAGTACTTC.

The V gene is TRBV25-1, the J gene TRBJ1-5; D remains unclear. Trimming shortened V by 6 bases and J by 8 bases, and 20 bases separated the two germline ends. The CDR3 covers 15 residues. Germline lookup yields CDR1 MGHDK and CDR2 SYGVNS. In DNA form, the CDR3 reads TGTGCCAGCAGGAAAAACCGCAAGCCACTCAAGCCCCAGCATTTT. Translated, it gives CASRKNRKPLKPQHF.

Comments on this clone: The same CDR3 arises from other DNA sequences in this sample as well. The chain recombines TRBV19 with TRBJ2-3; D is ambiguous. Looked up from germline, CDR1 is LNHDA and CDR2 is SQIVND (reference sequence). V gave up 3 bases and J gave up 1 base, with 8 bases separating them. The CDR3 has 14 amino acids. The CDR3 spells CASSMSQGTDTQYF. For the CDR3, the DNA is TGTGCCAGTAGTATGAGTCAGGGCACAGATACGCAGTATTTT.

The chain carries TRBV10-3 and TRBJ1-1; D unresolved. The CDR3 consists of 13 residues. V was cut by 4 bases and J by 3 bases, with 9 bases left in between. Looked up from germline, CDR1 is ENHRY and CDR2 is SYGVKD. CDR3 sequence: CAISVNMDTEAFF. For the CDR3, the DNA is TGTGCCATCAGTGTGAACATGGACACTGAAGCTTTCTTT.

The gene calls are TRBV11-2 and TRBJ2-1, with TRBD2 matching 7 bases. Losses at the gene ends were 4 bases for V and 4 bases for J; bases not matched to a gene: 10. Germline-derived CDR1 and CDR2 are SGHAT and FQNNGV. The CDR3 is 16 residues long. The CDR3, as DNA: TGTGCCAGCAGCTCACCCGGGGGGAGCCTATACAATGAGCAGTTCTTC. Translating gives CASSSPGGSLYNEQFF. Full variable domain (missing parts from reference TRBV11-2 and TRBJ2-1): EAGVAQSPRYKIIEKRQSVAFWCNPISGHATLYWYQQILGQGPKLLIQFQNNGVVDDSQLPKDRFSAERLKGVDSTLKIQPAKLEDSAVYLCASSSPGGSLYNEQFFGPGTRLTVL.

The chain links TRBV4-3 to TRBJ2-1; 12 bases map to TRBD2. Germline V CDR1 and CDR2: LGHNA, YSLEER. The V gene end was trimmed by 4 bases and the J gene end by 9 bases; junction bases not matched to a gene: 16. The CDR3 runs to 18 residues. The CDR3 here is CASSPRLTTSGGTSEQFF. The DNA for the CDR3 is TGCGCCAGCAGCCCCCGTCTTACGACTAGCGGGGGAACGAGTGAGCAGTTCTTC.

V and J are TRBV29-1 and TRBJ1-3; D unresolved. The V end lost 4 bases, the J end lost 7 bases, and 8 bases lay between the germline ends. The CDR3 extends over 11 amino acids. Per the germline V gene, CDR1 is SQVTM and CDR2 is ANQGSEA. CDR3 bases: TGCAGCGTTGTACAGCTCAACACCATATATTTT. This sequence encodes CSVVQLNTIYF.

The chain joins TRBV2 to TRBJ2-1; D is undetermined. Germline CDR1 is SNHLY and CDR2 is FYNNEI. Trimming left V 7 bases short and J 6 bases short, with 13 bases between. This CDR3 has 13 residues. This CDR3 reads CASMGGIGNEQFF. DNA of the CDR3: TGTGCCAGCATGGGCGGTATCGGCAATGAGCAGTTCTTC.

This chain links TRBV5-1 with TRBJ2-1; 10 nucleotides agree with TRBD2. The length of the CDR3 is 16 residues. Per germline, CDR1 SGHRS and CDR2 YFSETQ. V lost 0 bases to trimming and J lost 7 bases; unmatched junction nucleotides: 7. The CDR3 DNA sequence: TGCGCCAGCAGCTTGGGCCCTAGCGGGAGTGGTAATGAGCAGTTCTTC. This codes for CASSLGPSGSGNEQFF.

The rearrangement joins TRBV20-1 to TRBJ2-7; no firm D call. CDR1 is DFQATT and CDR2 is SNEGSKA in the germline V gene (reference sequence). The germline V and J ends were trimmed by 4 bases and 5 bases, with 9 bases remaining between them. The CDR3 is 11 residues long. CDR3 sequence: CSANLIDEQYF. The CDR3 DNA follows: TGCAGTGCTAACTTAATCGACGAGCAGTACTTC.

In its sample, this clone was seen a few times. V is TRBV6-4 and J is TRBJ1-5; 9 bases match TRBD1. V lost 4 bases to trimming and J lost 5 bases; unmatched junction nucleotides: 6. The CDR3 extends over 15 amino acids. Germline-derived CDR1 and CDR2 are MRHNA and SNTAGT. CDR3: CASSGDRVHDQPQHF. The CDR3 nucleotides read TGTGCCAGCAGTGGGGACAGGGTCCACGATCAGCCCCAGCATTTT.

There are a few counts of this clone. This chain's CDR3 is CASSGRNEKLFF. For the CDR3, the DNA is TGTGCCAGCAGCGGGCGGAATGAAAAACTGTTTTTT. The chain uses TRBV11-2 and TRBJ1-4; no definite D call. This CDR3 spans 12 amino acids. V was trimmed by 5 bases and J by 5 bases, leaving 6 bases between them. Germline lookup yields CDR1 SGHAT and CDR2 FQNNGV.

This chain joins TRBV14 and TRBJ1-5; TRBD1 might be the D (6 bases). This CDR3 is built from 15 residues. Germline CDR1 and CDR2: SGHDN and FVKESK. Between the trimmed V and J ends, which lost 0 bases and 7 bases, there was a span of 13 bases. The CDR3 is CASSQDDTTGQPQHF. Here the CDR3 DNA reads TGTGCCAGCAGCCAAGACGACACAACAGGGCAGCCCCAGCATTTT.

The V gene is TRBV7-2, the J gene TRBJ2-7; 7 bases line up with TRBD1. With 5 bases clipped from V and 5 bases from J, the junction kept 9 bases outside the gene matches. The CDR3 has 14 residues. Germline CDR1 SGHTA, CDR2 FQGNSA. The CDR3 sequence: CASSPRQGLNEQYF. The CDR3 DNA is TGTGCCAGCAGCCCTCGACAGGGATTGAACGAGCAGTACTTC. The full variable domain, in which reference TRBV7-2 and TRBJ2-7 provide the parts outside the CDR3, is GAGVSQSPSNKVTEKGKDVELRCDPISGHTALYWYRQSLGQGLEFLIYFQGNSAPDKSGLPSDRFSAERTGGSVSTLTIQRTQQEDSAVYLCASSPRQGLNEQYFGPGTRLTVT.

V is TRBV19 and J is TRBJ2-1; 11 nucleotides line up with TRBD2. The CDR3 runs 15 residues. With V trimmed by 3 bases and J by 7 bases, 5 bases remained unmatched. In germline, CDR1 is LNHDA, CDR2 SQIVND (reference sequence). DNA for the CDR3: TGTGCCAGTAGTATTTTAGCGGGAGGGGCGAATGAGCAGTTCTTC. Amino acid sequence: CASSILAGGANEQFF.

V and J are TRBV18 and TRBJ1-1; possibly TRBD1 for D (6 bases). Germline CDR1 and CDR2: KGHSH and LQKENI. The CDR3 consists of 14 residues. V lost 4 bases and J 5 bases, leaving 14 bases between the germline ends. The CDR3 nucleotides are TGTGCCAGCTCACAGCTAGCAGGGGTAACTGAAGCTTTCTTT. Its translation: CASSQLAGVTEAFF.

The CDR3 is CASSLSVGELFF. The DNA of the CDR3 is TGTGCCAGCAGCTTATCCGTCGGGGAGCTGTTTTTT. This rearrangement joins TRBV7-2 to TRBJ2-2; D not resolved. V lost 2 bases and J lost 7, with 5 bases in between. The germline V gene has CDR1 SGHTA and CDR2 FQGNSA. The CDR3 is 12 residues long.

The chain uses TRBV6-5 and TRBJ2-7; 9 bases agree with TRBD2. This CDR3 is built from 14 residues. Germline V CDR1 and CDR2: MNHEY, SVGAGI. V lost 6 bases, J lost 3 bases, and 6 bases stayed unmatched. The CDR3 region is CASRKREAGYEQYF. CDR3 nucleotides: TGTGCCAGCAGGAAGCGGGAGGCAGGCTACGAGCAGTACTTC.

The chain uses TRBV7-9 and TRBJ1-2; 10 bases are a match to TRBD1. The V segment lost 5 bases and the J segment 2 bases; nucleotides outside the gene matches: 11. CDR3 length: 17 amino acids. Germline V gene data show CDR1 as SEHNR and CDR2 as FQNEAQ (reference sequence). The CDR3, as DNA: TGTGCCAGCAGCCCCTCGGCTCTGGACAGGGGGAACTATGGCTACACCTTC. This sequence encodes CASSPSALDRGNYGYTF.

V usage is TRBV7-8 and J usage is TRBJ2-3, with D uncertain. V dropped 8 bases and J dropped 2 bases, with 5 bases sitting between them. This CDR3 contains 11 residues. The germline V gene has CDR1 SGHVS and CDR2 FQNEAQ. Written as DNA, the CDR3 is TGTGCCAGCGGCCTCACAGATACGCAGTATTTT. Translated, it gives CASGLTDTQYF.